The 6 T cell receptor beta chains presented below share a single source sample, sequenced in a study of identical twins. TCRdb itself ran the 5' RACE reads through MiXCR, one entry per CDR3 protein. The table lists around 530,000 distinct CDR3 sequences, approximately 16% of them singletons. The sample was also reused in another study, on yellow fever vaccine responses in identical twins.

The sample taken for sequencing was CD4+ T cells sorted from blood. The receptors were gathered from a woman aged 18-35 years in good health.

The V gene is TRBV11-3, the J gene TRBJ2-3; a possible D gene is TRBD1 (6 bases). Trimming stripped 6 bases from V and 5 bases from J, with 21 bases between. Per germline, CDR1 SGHNT and CDR2 YENEEA. The CDR3 length is 16 residues. This CDR3 is CASSPRSTGRIDTQYF. For the CDR3, the DNA is TGTGCCAGCAGTCCGAGATCCACAGGGCGCATAGATACGCAGTATTTT.

This clonotype was counted only a few times. V usage is TRBV19 and J usage is TRBJ2-1, with 12 bases identical to TRBD2. The CDR3 is 18 amino acids. The V gene end was trimmed by 6 bases and the J gene end by 1 base; junction bases not matched to a gene: 10. CDR1 LNHDA and CDR2 SQIVND come from the germline V gene (reference sequence). The CDR3: CASSQSTTSGRSYNEQFF. The CDR3 DNA reads TGTGCCAGTAGCCAATCCACGACTAGCGGGAGATCCTACAATGAGCAGTTCTTC.

This clonotype was seen a handful of times. This rearrangement joins TRBV19 to TRBJ2-2; D is unresolved. V was pared by 10 bases and J by 0 bases, with 15 bases between. Per germline, CDR1 LNHDA and CDR2 SQIVND (reference sequence). The length of the CDR3 is 15 residues. CDR3 in DNA: TGTGCCACCCCAGTTCCATACACGAACACCGGGGAGCTGTTTTTT. Translating it yields CATPVPYTNTGELFF.

The chain couples TRBV7-7 to TRBJ2-2, with 12 nucleotides matching TRBD1. Looked up from germline, CDR1 is SSHAT and CDR2 is FNYEAQ (reference sequence). V dropped 6 bases and J dropped 4; count of bases not matched to a gene: 3. The CDR3 consists of 15 residues. The CDR3 reads CASSTGQGATGELFF. CDR3 nucleotide sequence: TGTGCCAGCAGTACGGGACAGGGGGCCACCGGGGAGCTGTTTTTT.

This clonotype was seen only a few times. J is TRBJ1-2 and V is TRBV6-4; TRBD1 matches at 7 bases. Germline V gene sequence: CDR1 MRHNA, CDR2 SNTAGT. This CDR3 has 16 amino acids. V trimming: 0 bases; J trimming: 2 bases; junction bases outside the gene matches: 6. The chain's CDR3 is CASSDSRQGQNYGYTF. DNA for the CDR3: TGTGCCAGCAGTGACTCGAGACAGGGTCAAAACTATGGCTACACCTTC.

The rearrangement uses TRBV11-2 and TRBJ1-1; D is unresolved. Germline lookup yields CDR1 SGHAT and CDR2 FQNNGV. This CDR3 comprises 18 residues. V was trimmed by 1 base and J by 3 bases, leaving 21 bases between them. The CDR3 reads CASSLGGRVGRRDTEAFF. The DNA of the CDR3 is TGTGCCAGCAGCTTAGGGGGTCGAGTGGGCCGGCGGGACACTGAAGCTTTCTTT.